This is a list of T cell receptor beta chains from one sample in a study of metastatic and nonmetastatic thyroid tumors. MiXCR reprocessed the PCR reads for TCRdb. The table includes around 13,000 clones, around 21% detected once. The sample was adjacent normal tissue. The source of these receptors is a female donor with papillary thyroid cancer or a benign thyroid nodule (not recorded which). Some clones in this sample may be carry-over from other donors' samples. The CDR3 runs from the conserved cysteine through the conserved F or W. A D gene is named only where the DNA matches it firmly. Clone size is shown for a subset of rows, as once, few, many or a class of expanded clone.

clone size,D gene,J gene,V gene,CDR3 protein,CDR3 DNA
few,.,TRBJ2-5,TRBV12-3/TRBV12-4,CASSLQYQETQHF,TGTGCCAGCAGTTTACAGTACCAAGAGACCCAGCACTTC
few,.,TRBJ1-1,TRBV6-1,CASSVNTEAFF,TGTGCCAGCAGTGTGAACACTGAAGCTTTCTTT
medium-sized,.,TRBJ2-3,TRBV6-2/TRBV6-3,CASSYSTGAPSTDTQYF,TGTGCCAGCAGTTACTCGACTGGTGCACCTAGCACAGATACGCAGTATTTT
.,.,TRBJ2-2,TRBV5-1,CASEFEGAGELFF,TGCGCCAGCGAGTTCGAGGGGGCCGGGGAGCTGTTTTTT
medium-sized,.,TRBJ2-3,TRBV2,CASRVYGSTDTQYF,TGTGCCAGCAGGGTCTACGGAAGCACAGATACGCAGTATTTT
many,TRBD1,TRBJ2-1,TRBV2,CASSGNRGSLQNEQFF,TGTGCCAGCAGTGGAAACAGGGGGTCCCTACAAAATGAGCAGTTCTTC
few,TRBD2,TRBJ2-1,TRBV25-1,CASSRLANEQFF,TGTGCCAGCAGTAGACTAGCGAATGAGCAGTTCTTC
many,.,TRBJ1-3,TRBV3-1,CASSQGSYGNTIYF,TGTGCCAGCAGCCAGGGATCTTATGGAAACACCATATATTTT
.,.,TRBJ2-7,TRBV28,CASKLSGFSYEQYF,TGTGCCAGCAAACTCTCCGGGTTCTCCTACGAGCAGTACTTC
.,.,TRBJ1-4,TRBV5-1,CASSLGGTREKLFF,TGCGCCAGCAGCTTGGGTGGGACACGTGAAAAACTGTTTTTT
medium-sized,TRBD1,TRBJ2-7,TRBV12-3/TRBV12-4,CASSSWTGGSYEQYF,TGTGCCAGCAGTTCGTGGACAGGGGGCTCCTACGAGCAGTACTTC
medium-sized,.,TRBJ2-1,TRBV12-3/TRBV12-4,CASSLSGIARGNEQFF,TGTGCCAGCAGTTTATCGGGGATCGCGAGAGGGAATGAGCAGTTCTTC
.,.,TRBJ1-1,TRBV28,CATGPGRLYTGSFF,TGTGCCACGGGCCCGGGTAGACTCTACACTGGATCGTTCTTT
.,.,TRBJ2-7,TRBV20-1,CSARETSFCAYEQYF,TGCAGTGCTAGAGAAACAAGCTTTTGCGCCTACGAGCAGTACTTC
.,.,TRBJ2-7,TRBV28,CASSFDRYEQYF,TGTGCCAGCAGTTTCGACCGCTACGAGCAGTACTTC
many,.,TRBJ2-6,TRBV20-1,CSARDGADSGANVLTF,TGCAGTGCTAGAGATGGGGCCGACTCTGGGGCCAACGTCCTGACTTTC
many,.,TRBJ2-5,TRBV5-1,CASSRGPRGVGETQYF,TGCGCCAGCAGCCGTGGACCGAGAGGGGTTGGGGAGACCCAGTACTTC
medium-sized,.,TRBJ2-7,TRBV12-3/TRBV12-4,CASSLDFYEQYF,TGTGCCAGCAGTCTGGACTTCTACGAGCAGTACTTC
few,.,TRBJ1-3,TRBV5-1,CASSLCCRRDTIYF,TGCGCCAGCAGCTTGTGTTGTAGGAGAGACACCATATATTTT
.,.,TRBJ2-3,TRBV19,CASSTQGPDTQYF,TGTGCCAGTAGTACCCAGGGTCCAGATACTCAGTATTTT
medium-sized,.,TRBJ2-1,TRBV19,CASSIGTWTYNEQFF,TGTGCCAGTAGTATAGGGACTTGGACCTACAATGAGCAGTTCTTC
.,.,TRBJ2-7,TRBV6-5,CASSSDRQDEHYF,TGTGCCAGCAGTTCTGACAGGCAGGACGAGCACTACTTC
medium-sized,.,TRBJ2-3,TRBV6-1,CASSDRGGVTDTQYF,TGTGCCAGCAGTGACCGGGGAGGAGTCACAGATACGCAGTATTTT
many,.,TRBJ2-5,TRBV30,CAWSRIQETQYF,TGTGCCTGGAGTAGGATCCAAGAGACCCAGTACTTC
.,.,TRBJ1-3,TRBV28,CASSPRPSGNTIYF,TGTGCCAGCAGCCCGCGCCCCTCTGGAAACACCATATATTTT
few,.,TRBJ2-7,TRBV12-3/TRBV12-4,CASSLGQFYEQYF,TGTGCCAGCAGTTTAGGGCAGTTCTACGAGCAGTACTTC
many,.,TRBJ2-2,TRBV7-2,CASSFSGSALPGAGELFF,TGTGCCAGCAGCTTTAGTGGCTCGGCGCTCCCGGGGGCCGGGGAGCTGTTTTTT
few,.,TRBJ1-1,TRBV19,CASRDGVEMNTKAFF,TGTGCCAGTCGAGATGGGGTGGAAATGAACACCAAAGCTTTCTTT
few,.,TRBJ2-1,TRBV12-3/TRBV12-4,CASSPRRASCPPRTEQFF,TGTGCCAGCAGTCCTCGAAGGGCTAGCTGTCCCCCGAGGACTGAGCAGTTCTTC
.,TRBD2,TRBJ2-2,TRBV11-2,CASSLGAGGPVAGELFF,TGTGCCAGCAGCTTAGGAGCGGGAGGGCCTGTGGCCGGGGAGCTGTTTTTT
many,TRBD2,TRBJ2-5,TRBV6-1,CASGRWEGETQYF,TGTGCCAGCGGACGGTGGGAGGGGGAGACCCAGTACTTC
.,TRBD1,TRBJ1-1,TRBV28,CASNRGQNTEAFF,TGTGCCAGCAACAGGGGCCAAAACACTGAAGCTTTCTTT
medium-sized,.,TRBJ2-7,TRBV10-3,CAIMVWNQGSKWYEQYF,TGTGCCATCATGGTTTGGAATCAGGGCTCGAAATGGTACGAGCAGTACTTC
many,TRBD1,TRBJ1-3,TRBV4-1,CASSHRGSSGNTIYF,TGCGCCAGCAGCCACAGGGGGTCGTCTGGAAACACCATATATTTT
few,.,TRBJ2-7,TRBV6-1,CASTPAGGQAYEQYF,TGTGCCAGCACCCCCGCGGGGGGACAGGCATACGAGCAGTACTTC